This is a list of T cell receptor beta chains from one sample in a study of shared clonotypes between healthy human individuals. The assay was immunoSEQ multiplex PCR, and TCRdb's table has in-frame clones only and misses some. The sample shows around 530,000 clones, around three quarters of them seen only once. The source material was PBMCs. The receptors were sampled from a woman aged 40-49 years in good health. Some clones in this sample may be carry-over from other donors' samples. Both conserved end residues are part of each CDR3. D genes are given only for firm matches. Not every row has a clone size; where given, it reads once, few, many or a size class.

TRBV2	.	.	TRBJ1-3	CASSPGRNTIYF	TGTGCCAGCAGTCCAGGACGAAACACCATATATTTT
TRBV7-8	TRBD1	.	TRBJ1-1	CASSPRDSRVNTEAFF	TGTGCCAGCAGCCCCAGGGACAGCCGGGTGAACACTGAAGCTTTCTTT
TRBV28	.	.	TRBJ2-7	CASMGGYEQYF	TGTGCCAGCATGGGGGGCTACGAGCAGTACTTC
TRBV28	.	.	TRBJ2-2	CASGPPINTGELFF	TGTGCCAGCGGGCCCCCAATAAACACCGGGGAGCTGTTTTTT
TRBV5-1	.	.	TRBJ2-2	CASSLDANSPGELFF	TGCGCCAGCAGCTTGGACGCGAATTCCCCCGGGGAGCTGTTTTTT
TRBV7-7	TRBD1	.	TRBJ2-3	CASSPQGAGDTQYF	TGTGCTAGCAGCCCGCAGGGGGCCGGAGATACGCAGTATTTT
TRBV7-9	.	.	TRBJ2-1	CASSLGLAEYNEQFF	TGTGCCAGCAGCTTAGGGTTAGCGGAGTACAATGAGCAGTTCTTC
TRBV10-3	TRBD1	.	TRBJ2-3	CAISESGTGAKDTQYF	TGTGCCATCAGTGAGTCCGGGACAGGGGCGAAAGATACGCAGTATTTT
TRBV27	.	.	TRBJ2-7	CASSPSRDPDYEQYF	TGTGCCAGCAGTCCCAGCCGGGACCCTGACTACGAGCAGTACTTC
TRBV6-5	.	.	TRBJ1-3	CASSSRGFGNTIYF	TGTGCCAGCAGTTCAAGGGGGTTTGGAAACACCATATATTTT
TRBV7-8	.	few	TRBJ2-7	CASSLAMRDSYEQYF	TGTGCCAGCAGCTTAGCCATGCGGGACTCCTACGAGCAGTACTTC
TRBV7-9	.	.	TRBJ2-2	CASSLPVDPSGELFF	TGTGCCAGCAGCTTACCGGTCGACCCTTCCGGGGAGCTGTTTTTT
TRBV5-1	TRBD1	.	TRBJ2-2	CASSSGTVYTGELFF	TGCGCCAGCAGCTCCGGGACAGTATACACCGGGGAGCTGTTTTTT
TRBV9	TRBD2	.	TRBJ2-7	CASSVASGSYEQYF	TGTGCCAGCAGCGTGGCTAGCGGGAGCTACGAGCAGTACTTC
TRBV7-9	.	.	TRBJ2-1	CASSYNRALRNEQFF	TGTGCCAGCAGCTATAACAGGGCGCTTCGCAATGAGCAGTTCTTC
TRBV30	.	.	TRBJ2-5	CAWSVRGLGTQYF	TGTGCCTGGAGTGTTCGGGGGCTGGGGACCCAGTACTTC
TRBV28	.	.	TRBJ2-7	CASSSIDSYEQYF	TGTGCCAGCAGTTCAATTGACAGCTACGAGCAGTACTTC
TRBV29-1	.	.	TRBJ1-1	CSVGGLPNTEAFF	TGCAGCGTTGGGGGCTTACCGAACACTGAAGCTTTCTTT
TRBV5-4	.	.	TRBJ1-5	CASSLRGQPQHF	TGTGCCAGCAGCTTAAGAGGGCAGCCCCAGCATTTT
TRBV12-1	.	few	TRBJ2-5	CASSLEPGLAVVEYF	TGTGCCAGCAGCTTGGAGCCGGGACTAGCGGTTGTAGAGTACTTC
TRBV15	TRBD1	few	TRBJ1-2	CATSGSYLQGEGYTF	TGTGCCACCAGCGGATCGTACCTACAGGGGGAAGGCTACACCTTC
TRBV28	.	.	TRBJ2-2	CASSLLTDTGELFF	TGTGCCAGCAGTTTGTTAACCGACACCGGGGAGCTGTTTTTT
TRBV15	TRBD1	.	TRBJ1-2	CATSRDLGTVNGYTF	TGTGCCACCAGCAGAGATCTTGGGACAGTCAATGGCTACACCTTC
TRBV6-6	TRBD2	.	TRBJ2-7	CASRSLAGGSYEQYF	TGTGCCAGCAGGTCACTAGCGGGAGGTTCCTACGAGCAGTACTTC
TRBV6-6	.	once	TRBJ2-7	CASSRAGADEQYF	TGTGCCAGCAGTCGAGCCGGGGCGGACGAGCAGTACTTC
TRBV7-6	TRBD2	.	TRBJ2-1	CASIQGTSGRGEQFF	TGTGCCAGCATCCAAGGGACTAGCGGGAGGGGTGAGCAGTTCTTC
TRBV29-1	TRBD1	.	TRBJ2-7	CSVHGTGYDYEQYF	TGCAGCGTGCATGGGACAGGGTATGACTACGAGCAGTACTTC
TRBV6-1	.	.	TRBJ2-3	CASSEVYEGGDTQYF	TGTGCCAGCAGTGAAGTGTACGAAGGGGGAGATACGCAGTATTTT
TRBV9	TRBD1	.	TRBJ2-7	CASSGAGGTGVEQYF	TGTGCCAGCAGCGGTGCGGGCGGGACAGGGGTCGAGCAGTACTTC
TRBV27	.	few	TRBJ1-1	CASSRTPLYSVMNTEAFF	TGTGCCAGCAGTCGCACCCCCCTCTACTCGGTCATGAACACTGAAGCTTTCTTT
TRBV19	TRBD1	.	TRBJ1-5	CASSVLPGQGYQPQHF	TGTGCCAGTAGTGTGCTCCCGGGACAGGGGTACCAGCCCCAGCATTTT
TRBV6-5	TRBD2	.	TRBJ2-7	CASSYSGTSAGYEQYF	TGTGCCAGCAGTTACTCGGGGACTAGCGCGGGCTACGAGCAGTACTTC
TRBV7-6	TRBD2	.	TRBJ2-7	CASSSSREAGGTYEQYF	TGTGCCAGCAGCTCCTCCCGTGAGGCGGGAGGGACCTACGAGCAGTACTTC
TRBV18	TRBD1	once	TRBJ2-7	CASSFDRGVEQYF	TGTGCCAGCTCGTTTGACAGGGGCGTCGAGCAGTACTTC